The 26 T cell receptor beta chains given below trace back to one sample, sequenced in a study of blood T cell repertoires in COVID-19. Sequencing was performed with immunoSEQ multiplex PCR; in TCRdb, only in-frame clones are kept and a portion is missing. Of fewer than 60,000 clones detected, about four fifths appear once; the ten largest clones hold around a quarter. The sequenced sample was peripheral blood. The origin of the receptors is a woman aged 80 or over with COVID-19, enrolled during active disease.

The rearrangement joins TRBV3-1 (or the pseudogene TRBV3-2) to TRBJ1-1; no definite D call. The V end was cut by 4 bases, the J end by 3 bases, with 18 bases between. The CDR3 extends over 16 amino acids. The germline gives CDR1 LGHDT, CDR2 YNNKEL (reference sequence). CDR3 in DNA: TGTGCCAGCAGCCCCCTTTCGGGGAAGCGGGACACTGAAGCTTTCTTT. It translates to CASSPLSGKRDTEAFF.

This clone was counted between two and nine times. V usage is TRBV28 and J usage is TRBJ1-5, with 9 bases fitting TRBD1. Germline V gene lookup returns CDR1 MDHEN and CDR2 SYDVKM. The J segment lost 1 base and the V segment lost 6 bases, leaving 10 bases of the junction unmatched. The CDR3 loop spans 17 amino acids. The CDR3 DNA reads as TGTGCCAGCAGCGCCGGGACAGGGATAAGGAGCAATCAGCCCCAGCATTTT. Its protein product is CASSAGTGIRSNQPQHF.

This chain connects TRBV7-2 to TRBJ1-6; 9 bases map to TRBD1. V lost 3 bases, J lost 9 bases, and 6 bases stayed unmatched. The CDR3 contains 15 residues. The germline CDR1 and CDR2 sequences are SGHTA and FQGNSA. The CDR3 DNA follows: TGTGCCAGCAGCTTGGGGGGACAGGGAGGTTCACCCCTCCACTTT. It encodes CASSLGGQGGSPLHF. The entire variable domain, with the rest obtained from reference TRBV7-2 and TRBJ1-6, is as follows: GAGVSQSPSNKVTEKGKDVELRCDPISGHTALYWYRQSLGQGLEFLIYFQGNSAPDKSGLPSDRFSAERTGGSVSTLTIQRTQQEDSAVYLCASSLGGQGGSPLHFGNGTRLTVT.

The V and J genes are TRBV3-1 (or the pseudogene TRBV3-2) and TRBJ1-4; D uncertain. Trimming took off 0 bases at V and 9 bases at J, with 11 bases between the two ends. This CDR3 is 14 amino acids long. Germline CDR1 is LGHDT and CDR2 is YNNKEL (reference sequence). The CDR3 DNA follows: TGTGCCAGCAGCCAAGACGCGGCAGCACAAAAACTGTTTTTT. Amino acid sequence: CASSQDAAAQKLFF.

This clone was counted a single time. The chain joins TRBV11-3 to TRBJ2-3; 11 bases map to TRBD2. The CDR3 length is 15 residues. V shed 5 bases, J shed 4 bases, and the junction held 5 bases outside the gene matches. Germline V gene lookup returns CDR1 SGHNT and CDR2 YENEEA. Written as DNA, the CDR3 is TGTGCCAGCAGCGCGCTAGCGGGAGGCGCAGATACGCAGTATTTT. It is translated as CASSALAGGADTQYF.

J is TRBJ2-2 and V is TRBV2, with D maybe TRBD1 (6 bases). The CDR3 has 15 residues. Trimming removed 2 bases at V and 4 bases at J, with 11 bases between. The V gene's germline CDR1 is SNHLY and CDR2 FYNNEI. CDR3 amino acids: CASSEQGLGTGELFF. The CDR3 bases are TGTGCCAGCAGTGAACAGGGGTTGGGCACCGGGGAGCTGTTTTTT.

The chain links TRBV6-5 to TRBJ1-4; D is ambiguous. This CDR3 is 13 amino acids long. V was cut by 9 bases and J by 3 bases, with 11 bases left in between. Germline V CDR1 and CDR2: MNHEY, SVGAGI. The CDR3 coding sequence is TGTGCCAGTCTTAGAACGGCTAATGAAAAACTGTTTTTT. It specifies CASLRTANEKLFF.

The chain couples TRBV24-1 to TRBJ2-1, with 8 bases aligning to TRBD2. The V and J ends lost 7 bases and 8 bases, in that order; junction bases with no gene match: 3. The germline gives CDR1 KGHDR, CDR2 SFDVKD. CDR3 length equals 12 residues. CDR3 amino acids: CATSPTSDEQFF. The CDR3 coding sequence is TGTGCCACCAGCCCGACTAGCGATGAGCAGTTCTTC.

The chain is built from TRBV11-3 and TRBJ1-1, with D uncertain. The CDR3 has 13 amino acids. Germline V gene sequence: CDR1 SGHNT, CDR2 YENEEA. V was pared by 2 bases and J by 6 bases, with 10 bases between. This CDR3 reads CASSLNTVAEAFF. The CDR3 nucleotides read TGTGCCAGCAGCTTAAACACAGTCGCTGAAGCTTTCTTT.

In this sample, this clone turned up a few times. The chain employs TRBV7-8 and TRBJ1-2; a possible D gene is TRBD1 (5 bases). The ends were cut back, 1 base at V and 8 bases at J, with 11 bases in the middle. Germline V gene lookup returns CDR1 SGHVS and CDR2 FQNEAQ. This CDR3 contains 13 residues. The CDR3 spells CASSLVQGRGYTF. CDR3 in DNA: TGTGCCAGCAGCTTAGTCCAGGGAAGGGGCTACACCTTC. Full variable domain (missing parts from reference TRBV7-8 and TRBJ1-2): GAGVSQSPRYKVAKRGQDVALRCDPISGHVSLFWYQQALGQGPEFLTYFQNEAQLDKSGLPSDRFFAERPEGSVSTLKIQRTQQEDSAVYLCASSLVQGRGYTFGSGTRLTVV.

V usage is TRBV15 and J usage is TRBJ1-1; tentative D call: TRBD1 (5 bases). Germline V CDR1 and CDR2: LNHNV, YYDKDF (reference sequence). The CDR3 extends over 15 amino acids. Between the trimmed V and J ends, which lost 5 bases and 7 bases, there was a span of 20 bases. CDR3 sequence reads: CATSYRTPSRFEAFF. CDR3 nucleotide sequence: TGTGCCACCAGCTACCGGACACCCAGCCGGTTTGAAGCTTTCTTT.

The chain couples TRBV18 to TRBJ1-2; a weak D match, TRBD1 (6 bases). This CDR3 has 13 amino acids. The germline V gene encodes CDR1 KGHSH and CDR2 LQKENI. The germline V and J ends were trimmed by 4 bases and 2 bases, with 8 bases remaining between them. CDR3 sequence: CASSLDRNYGYTF. The CDR3 bases are TGTGCCAGCTCACTAGACAGGAACTATGGCTACACCTTC.

For the CDR3, the DNA is TGCGCCAGCAGCCAAGTGGCGCAGCGGGAGGAGGAGCAGTACTTC. Its protein is CASSQVAQREEEQYF. The chain is built from TRBV4-1 and TRBJ2-7; 9 bases map to TRBD2. From germline, CDR1 is MGHRA and CDR2 YSYEKL. Losses at the gene ends were 1 base for V and 7 bases for J; bases not matched to a gene: 8. This CDR3 has 15 residues.

V is TRBV4-1 and J is TRBJ1-2; 9 bases fit TRBD1. Germline V gene lookup returns CDR1 MGHRA and CDR2 YSYEKL. J was trimmed by 5 bases and V by 0 bases; bases with no gene match: 4. The CDR3 runs 15 residues. In DNA form, the CDR3 reads TGCGCCAGCAGCCAAGATGGGGACAGGGCGTATGGCTACACCTTC. Translation gives CASSQDGDRAYGYTF.

In its sample, this clone was seen once. The rearrangement uses TRBV2 and TRBJ1-2, with a tentative D call TRBD1 (5 bases). The length of the CDR3 is 14 residues. Germline assignment: CDR1 SNHLY and CDR2 FYNNEI. Between the trimmed V and J ends, which lost 7 bases and 7 bases, there was a span of 19 bases. In DNA form, the CDR3 reads TGTGCCAGCACGGAGGGGAGCGCTAGGGCTGGCTACACCTTC. This sequence encodes CASTEGSARAGYTF.

This chain connects TRBV2 to TRBJ2-3; 7 bases match TRBD2. The CDR3 spans 15 residues. The V and J ends lost 4 bases and 1 base, in that order; junction bases with no gene match: 5. Germline V gene data show CDR1 as SNHLY and CDR2 as FYNNEI. The DNA for the CDR3 is TGTGCCAGCAGTGGGGGACGGGGGGGCACAGATACGCAGTATTTT. It specifies CASSGGRGGTDTQYF.

V gene TRBV6-6 combines with J gene TRBJ2-7; 10 nucleotides agree with TRBD2. Germline lookup yields CDR1 MNHNY and CDR2 SVGAGI (reference sequence). The CDR3 is 16 amino acids. With 0 bases clipped from V and 6 bases from J, the junction kept 8 bases outside the gene matches. CDR3 in amino acids: CASSYSRASGSSEQYF. The CDR3 nucleotides read TGTGCCAGCAGTTACTCGCGGGCTAGCGGGAGTAGCGAGCAGTACTTC.

The chain combines TRBV19 with TRBJ1-2; the match to TRBD1 covers 10 bases. The germline V gene encodes CDR1 LNHDA and CDR2 SQIVND (reference sequence). The CDR3 contains 15 residues. V was pared by 5 bases and J by 1 base, with 4 bases of the junction left unmatched. CDR3 in amino acids: CASSRGTGVNYGYTF. CDR3 nucleotides: TGTGCCAGTAGTCGCGGGACAGGGGTTAACTATGGCTACACCTTC.

The chain is built from TRBV20-1 and TRBJ2-7; D perhaps matches TRBD2 (5 bases). Germline values: CDR1 DFQATT, CDR2 SNEGSKA (reference sequence). The CDR3 contains 13 residues. The V end was cut by 3 bases, the J end by 2 bases, with 11 bases between. CDR3 sequence (DNA): TGCAGTGCTAGTATTCTAGCTGCCTACGAGCAGTACTTC. It translates to CSASILAAYEQYF.

J is TRBJ2-1 and V is TRBV12-3 or TRBV12-4, with 7 bases lining up with TRBD2. The CDR3 has 12 residues. V gave up 7 bases and J gave up 10 bases; unmatched junction bases: 7. As DNA, the CDR3 is TGTGCCAGCAACCGCGCTAGCGGCGAGCAGTTCTTC. Encoded protein: CASNRASGEQFF.

The chain links TRBV6-1 to TRBJ1-1, with 10 bases that match TRBD1. CDR3 length: 17 residues. Trimming took 2 bases from V and 2 from J; bases not matched to a gene: 8. Germline-derived CDR1 and CDR2 are MNHNS and SASEGT. The CDR3 spells CASSEPTGGRGNTEAFF. In DNA, the CDR3 is TGTGCCAGCAGTGAACCGACAGGGGGCAGAGGCAACACTGAAGCTTTCTTT.

The V call is TRBV28, the J call TRBJ1-6, with TRBD1 as a possible D gene (5 bases). The V end lost 7 bases, the J end lost 6 bases, and 19 bases lay between the germline ends. The V gene's germline CDR1 is MDHEN and CDR2 SYDVKM. CDR3 length: 16 amino acids. In DNA, the CDR3 is TGTGCCAGCATGGGAGATCGGGGGTTGGTTAATTCACCCCTCCACTTT. Translated: CASMGDRGLVNSPLHF.

The chain combines TRBV6-6 with TRBJ1-1; no clear D. CDR3 length: 15 amino acids. Germline values: CDR1 MNHNY, CDR2 SVGAGI (reference sequence). Between the trimmed V and J ends, which lost 5 bases and 0 bases, there was a span of 13 bases. CDR3 DNA: TGTGCCAGCAGTCCTACGGGGAACATGAACACTGAAGCTTTCTTT. This gives the protein CASSPTGNMNTEAFF.

The chain links TRBV12-3 or TRBV12-4 to TRBJ1-3; TRBD1 is a possible D gene (6 bases). V was shortened by 3 bases and J by 8 bases, with 8 bases between the two germline ends. The CDR3 spans 12 residues. CDR3 sequence reads: CASSFNRDTIYF. For the CDR3, the DNA is TGTGCCAGCAGTTTTAACAGGGACACCATATATTTT.

This clone was seen a handful of times. The V call is TRBV6-1, the J call TRBJ1-1; TRBD1 is a possible D gene (6 bases). CDR3 length equals 13 residues. The germline CDR1 and CDR2 sequences are MNHNS and SASEGT. V lost 3 bases to trimming and J lost 6 bases, with 11 bases between them. The CDR3, as DNA: TGTGCCAGCAGTGATTATAAGGGGGCTGAAGCTTTCTTT. Protein sequence: CASSDYKGAEAFF.

This clone was seen just once. The V gene is TRBV7-6, the J gene TRBJ2-7; the D is unclear. Trimming removed 5 bases at V and 0 bases at J, with 8 bases between. CDR1 and CDR2 from the germline V gene are SGHVS and FNYEAQ. The CDR3 totals 13 residues. CDR3 bases: TGTGCCAGCAGCACCTCCGGCTCCTACGAGCAGTACTTC. Translated: CASSTSGSYEQYF.